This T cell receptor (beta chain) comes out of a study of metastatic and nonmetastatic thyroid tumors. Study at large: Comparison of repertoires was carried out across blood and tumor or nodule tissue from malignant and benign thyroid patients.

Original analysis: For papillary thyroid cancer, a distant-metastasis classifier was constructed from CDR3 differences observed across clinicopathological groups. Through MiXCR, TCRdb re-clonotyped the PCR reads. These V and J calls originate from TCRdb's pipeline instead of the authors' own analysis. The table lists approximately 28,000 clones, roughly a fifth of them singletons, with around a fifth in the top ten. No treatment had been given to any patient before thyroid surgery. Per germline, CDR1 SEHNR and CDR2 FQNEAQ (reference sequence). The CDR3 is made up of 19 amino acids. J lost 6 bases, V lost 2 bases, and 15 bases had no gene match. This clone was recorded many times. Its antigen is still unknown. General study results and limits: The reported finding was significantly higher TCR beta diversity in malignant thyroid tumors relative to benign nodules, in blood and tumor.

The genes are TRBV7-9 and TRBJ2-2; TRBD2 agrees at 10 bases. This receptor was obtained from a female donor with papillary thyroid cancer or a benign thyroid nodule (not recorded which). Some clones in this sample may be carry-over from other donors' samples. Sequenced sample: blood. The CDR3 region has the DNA TGTGCCAGCAGCTTATCCGGGCGGGGACCCAGCGGGGGGGCCGGGGAGCTGTTTTTT. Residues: CASSLSGRGPSGGAGELFF. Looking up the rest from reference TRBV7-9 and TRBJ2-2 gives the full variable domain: DTGVSQNPRHKITKRGQNVTFRCDPISEHNRLYWYRQTLGQGPEFLTYFQNEAQLEKSRLLSDRFSAERPKGSFSTLEIQRTEQGDSAMYLCASSLSGRGPSGGAGELFFGEGSRLTVL.